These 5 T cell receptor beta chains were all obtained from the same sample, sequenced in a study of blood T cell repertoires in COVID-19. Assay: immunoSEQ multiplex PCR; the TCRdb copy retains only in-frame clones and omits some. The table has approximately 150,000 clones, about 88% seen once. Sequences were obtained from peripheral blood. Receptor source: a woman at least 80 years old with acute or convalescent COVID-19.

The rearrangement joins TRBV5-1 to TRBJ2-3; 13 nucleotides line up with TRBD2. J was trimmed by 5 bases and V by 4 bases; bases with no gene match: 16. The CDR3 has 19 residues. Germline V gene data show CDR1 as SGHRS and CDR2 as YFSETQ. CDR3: CASSPGLTSGRAAGDTQYF. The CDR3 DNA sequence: TGCGCCAGCAGCCCAGGGCTTACTAGCGGGAGGGCCGCCGGAGATACGCAGTATTTT.

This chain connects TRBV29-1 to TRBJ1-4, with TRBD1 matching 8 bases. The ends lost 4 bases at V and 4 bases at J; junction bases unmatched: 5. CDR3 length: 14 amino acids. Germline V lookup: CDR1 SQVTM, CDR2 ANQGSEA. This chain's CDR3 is CSVGDRLGNEKLFF. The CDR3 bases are TGCAGCGTTGGGGACAGGTTAGGTAATGAAAAACTGTTTTTT.

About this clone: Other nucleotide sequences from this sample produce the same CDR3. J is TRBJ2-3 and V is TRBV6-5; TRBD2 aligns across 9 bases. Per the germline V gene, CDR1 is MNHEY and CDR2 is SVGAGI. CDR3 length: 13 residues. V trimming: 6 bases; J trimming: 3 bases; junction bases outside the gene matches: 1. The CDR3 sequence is CASRTSGTDTQYF. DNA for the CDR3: TGTGCCAGCAGGACTAGCGGTACAGATACGCAGTATTTT.

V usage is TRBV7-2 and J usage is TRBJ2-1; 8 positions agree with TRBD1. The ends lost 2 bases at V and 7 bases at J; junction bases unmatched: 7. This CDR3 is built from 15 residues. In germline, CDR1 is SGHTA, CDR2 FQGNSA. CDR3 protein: CASSLRAGGLNEQFF. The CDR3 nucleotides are TGTGCCAGCAGCTTACGGGCAGGGGGCTTGAATGAGCAGTTCTTC.

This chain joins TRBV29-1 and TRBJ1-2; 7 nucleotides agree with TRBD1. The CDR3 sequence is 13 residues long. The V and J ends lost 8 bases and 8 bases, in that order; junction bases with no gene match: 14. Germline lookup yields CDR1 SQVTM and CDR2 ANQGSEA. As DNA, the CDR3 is TGCAGCACCCGGACAGGAGGGTCGCAAGGCTACACCTTC. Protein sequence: CSTRTGGSQGYTF. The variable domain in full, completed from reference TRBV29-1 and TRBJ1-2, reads SAVISQKPSRDICQRGTSLTIQCQVDSQVTMMFWYRQQPGQSLTLIATANQGSEATYESGFVIDKFPISRPNLTFSTLTVSNMSPEDSSIYLCSTRTGGSQGYTFGSGTRLTVV.